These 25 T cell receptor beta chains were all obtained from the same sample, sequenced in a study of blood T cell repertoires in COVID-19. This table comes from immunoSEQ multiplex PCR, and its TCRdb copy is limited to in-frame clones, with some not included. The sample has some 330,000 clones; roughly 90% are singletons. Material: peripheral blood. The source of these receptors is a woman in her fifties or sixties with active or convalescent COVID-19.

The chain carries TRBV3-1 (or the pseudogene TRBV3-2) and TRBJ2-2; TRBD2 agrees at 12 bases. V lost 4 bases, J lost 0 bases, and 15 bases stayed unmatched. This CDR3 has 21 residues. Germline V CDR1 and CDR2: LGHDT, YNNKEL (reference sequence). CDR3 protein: CASSRYPGVLAGGANTGELFF. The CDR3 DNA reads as TGTGCCAGCAGCCGCTATCCTGGGGTACTAGCGGGGGGAGCGAACACCGGGGAGCTGTTTTTT.

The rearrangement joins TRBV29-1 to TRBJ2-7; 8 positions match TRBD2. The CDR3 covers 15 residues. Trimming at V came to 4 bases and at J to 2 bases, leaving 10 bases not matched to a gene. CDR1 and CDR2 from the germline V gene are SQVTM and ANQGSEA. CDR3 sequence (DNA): TGCAGCGTTGCCCCTGGTATAGCGGGAACCTACGAGCAGTACTTC. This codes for CSVAPGIAGTYEQYF.

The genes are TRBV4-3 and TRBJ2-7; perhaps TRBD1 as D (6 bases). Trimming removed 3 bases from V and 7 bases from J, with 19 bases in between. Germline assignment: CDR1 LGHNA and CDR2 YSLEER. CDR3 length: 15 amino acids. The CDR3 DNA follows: TGCGCCAGCAGCCAGAGCACAGGGTTATTGGGGGAGCAGTACTTC. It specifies CASSQSTGLLGEQYF.

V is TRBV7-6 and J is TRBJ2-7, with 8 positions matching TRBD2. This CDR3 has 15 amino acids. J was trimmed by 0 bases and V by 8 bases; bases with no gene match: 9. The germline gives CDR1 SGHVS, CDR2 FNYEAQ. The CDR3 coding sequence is TGTGCCAGCGGGGCCCCCGGGGGGGCCTCCTACGAGCAGTACTTC. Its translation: CASGAPGGASYEQYF.

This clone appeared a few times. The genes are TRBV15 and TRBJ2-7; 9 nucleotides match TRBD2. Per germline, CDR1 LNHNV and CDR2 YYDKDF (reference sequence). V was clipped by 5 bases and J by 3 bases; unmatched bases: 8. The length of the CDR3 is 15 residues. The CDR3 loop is CATSHYAGGFYEQYF. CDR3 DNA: TGTGCCACCAGCCACTACGCGGGAGGGTTCTACGAGCAGTACTTC.

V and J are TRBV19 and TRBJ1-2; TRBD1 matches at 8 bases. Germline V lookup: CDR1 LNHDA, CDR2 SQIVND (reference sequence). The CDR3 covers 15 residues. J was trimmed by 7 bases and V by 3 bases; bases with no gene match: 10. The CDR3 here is CASSMGAGGQGGYTF. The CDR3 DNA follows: TGTGCCAGTAGTATGGGGGCAGGGGGCCAGGGTGGCTACACCTTC. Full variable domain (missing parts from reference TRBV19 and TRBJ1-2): DGGITQSPKYLFRKEGQNVTLSCEQNLNHDAMYWYRQDPGQGLRLIYYSQIVNDFQKGDIAEGYSVSREKKESFPLTVTSAQKNPTAFYLCASSMGAGGQGGYTFGSGTRLTVV.

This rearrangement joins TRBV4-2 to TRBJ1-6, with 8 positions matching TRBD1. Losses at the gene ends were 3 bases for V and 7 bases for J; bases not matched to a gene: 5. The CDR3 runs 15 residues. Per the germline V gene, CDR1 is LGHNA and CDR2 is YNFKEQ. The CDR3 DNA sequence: TGTGCCAGCAGCCAGGGGACAGGAAAGAATTCACCCCTCCACTTT. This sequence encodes CASSQGTGKNSPLHF.

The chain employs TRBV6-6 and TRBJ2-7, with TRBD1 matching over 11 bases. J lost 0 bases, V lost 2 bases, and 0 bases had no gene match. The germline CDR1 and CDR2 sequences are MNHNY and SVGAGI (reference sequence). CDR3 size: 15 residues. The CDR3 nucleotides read TGTGCCAGCAGTTACGGGACAGGGGGCTCCTACGAGCAGTACTTC. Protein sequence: CASSYGTGGSYEQYF.

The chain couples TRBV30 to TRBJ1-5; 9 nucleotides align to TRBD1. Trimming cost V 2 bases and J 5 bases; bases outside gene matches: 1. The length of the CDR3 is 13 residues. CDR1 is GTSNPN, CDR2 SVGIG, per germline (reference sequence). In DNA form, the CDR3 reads TGTGCCTGGAGTCGACAGGGGGATCAGCCCCAGCATTTT. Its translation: CAWSRQGDQPQHF.

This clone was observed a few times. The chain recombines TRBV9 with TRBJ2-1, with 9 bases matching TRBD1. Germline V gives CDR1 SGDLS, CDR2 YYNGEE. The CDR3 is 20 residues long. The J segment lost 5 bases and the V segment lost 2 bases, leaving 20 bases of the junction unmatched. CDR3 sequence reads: CASSVTGTGFGSGANNEQFF. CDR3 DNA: TGTGCCAGCAGCGTCACCGGGACAGGGTTCGGGAGCGGAGCGAACAATGAGCAGTTCTTC.

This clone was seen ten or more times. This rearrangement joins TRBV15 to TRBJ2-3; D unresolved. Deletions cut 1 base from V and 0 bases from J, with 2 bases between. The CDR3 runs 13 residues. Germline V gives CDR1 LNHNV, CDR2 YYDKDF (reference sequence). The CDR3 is CATSRASTDTQYF. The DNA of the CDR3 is TGTGCCACCAGCAGAGCTAGCACAGATACGCAGTATTTT.

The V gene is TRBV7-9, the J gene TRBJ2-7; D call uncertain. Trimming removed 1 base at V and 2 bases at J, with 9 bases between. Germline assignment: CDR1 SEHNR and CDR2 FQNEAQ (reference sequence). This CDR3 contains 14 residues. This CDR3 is CASSLGVKTYEQYF. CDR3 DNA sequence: TGTGCCAGCAGCTTAGGAGTCAAAACCTACGAGCAGTACTTC. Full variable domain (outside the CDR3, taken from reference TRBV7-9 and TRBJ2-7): DTGVSQNPRHKITKRGQNVTFRCDPISEHNRLYWYRQTLGQGPEFLTYFQNEAQLEKSRLLSDRFSAERPKGSFSTLEIQRTEQGDSAMYLCASSLGVKTYEQYFGPGTRLTVT.

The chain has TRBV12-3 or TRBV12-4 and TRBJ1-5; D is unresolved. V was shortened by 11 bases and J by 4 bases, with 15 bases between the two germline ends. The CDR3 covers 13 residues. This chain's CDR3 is CASLRGGNQPQHF. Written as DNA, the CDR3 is TGTGCCTCGCTACGGGGAGGGAATCAGCCCCAGCATTTT.

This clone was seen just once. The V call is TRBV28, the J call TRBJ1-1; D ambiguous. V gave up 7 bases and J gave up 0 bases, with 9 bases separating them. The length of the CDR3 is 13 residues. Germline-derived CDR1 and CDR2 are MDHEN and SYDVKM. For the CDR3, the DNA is TGTGCCAGCAAAACAGATGTGAACACTGAAGCTTTCTTT. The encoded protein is CASKTDVNTEAFF.

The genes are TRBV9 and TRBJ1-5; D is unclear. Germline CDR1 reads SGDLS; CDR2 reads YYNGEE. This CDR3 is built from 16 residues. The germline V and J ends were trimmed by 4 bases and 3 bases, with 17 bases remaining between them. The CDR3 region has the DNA TGTGCCAGCAGCCCGGACCCGTTCGGGAACAATCAGCCCCAGCATTTT. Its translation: CASSPDPFGNNQPQHF.

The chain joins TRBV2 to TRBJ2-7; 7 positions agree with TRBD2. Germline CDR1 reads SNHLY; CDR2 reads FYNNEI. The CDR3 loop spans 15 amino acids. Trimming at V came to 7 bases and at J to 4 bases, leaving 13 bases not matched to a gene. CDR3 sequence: CASTRPSGGGYEQYF. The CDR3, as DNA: TGTGCCAGCACGAGACCTAGCGGCGGGGGATACGAGCAGTACTTC. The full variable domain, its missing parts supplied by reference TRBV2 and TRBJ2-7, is EPEVTQTPSHQVTQMGQEVILRCVPISNHLYFYWYRQILGQKVEFLVSFYNNEISEKSEIFDDQFSVERPDGSNFTLKIRSTKLEDSAMYFCASTRPSGGGYEQYFGPGTRLTVT.

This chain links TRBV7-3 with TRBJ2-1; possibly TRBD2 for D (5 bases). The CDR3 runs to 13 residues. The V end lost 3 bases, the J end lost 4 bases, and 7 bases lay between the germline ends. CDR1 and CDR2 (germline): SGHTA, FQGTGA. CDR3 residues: CASSFGVYNEQFF. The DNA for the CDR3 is TGTGCCAGCAGCTTCGGGGTTTACAATGAGCAGTTCTTC. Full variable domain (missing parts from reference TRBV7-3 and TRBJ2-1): GAGVSQTPSNKVTEKGKYVELRCDPISGHTALYWYRQSLGQGPEFLIYFQGTGAADDSGLPNDRFFAVRPEGSVSTLKIQRTERGDSAVYLCASSFGVYNEQFFGPGTRLTVL.

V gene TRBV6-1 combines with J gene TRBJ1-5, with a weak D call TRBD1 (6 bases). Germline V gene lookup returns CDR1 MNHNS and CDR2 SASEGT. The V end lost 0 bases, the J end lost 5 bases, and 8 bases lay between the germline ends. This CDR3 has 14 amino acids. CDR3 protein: CASSEATGYQPQHF. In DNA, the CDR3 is TGTGCCAGCAGTGAAGCCACAGGGTATCAGCCCCAGCATTTT.

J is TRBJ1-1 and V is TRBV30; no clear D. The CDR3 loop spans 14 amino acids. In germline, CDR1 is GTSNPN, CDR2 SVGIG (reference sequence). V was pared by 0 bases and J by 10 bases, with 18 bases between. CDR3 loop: CAWSVLTASTGAFF. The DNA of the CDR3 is TGTGCCTGGAGTGTACTCACCGCCTCAACGGGAGCTTTCTTT.

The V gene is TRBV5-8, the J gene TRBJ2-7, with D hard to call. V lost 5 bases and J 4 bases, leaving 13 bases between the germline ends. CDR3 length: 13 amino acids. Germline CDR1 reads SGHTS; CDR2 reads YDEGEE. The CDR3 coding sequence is TGTGCCAGCAGGAACCGTGAACGGTACGAGCAGTACTTC. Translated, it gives CASRNRERYEQYF.

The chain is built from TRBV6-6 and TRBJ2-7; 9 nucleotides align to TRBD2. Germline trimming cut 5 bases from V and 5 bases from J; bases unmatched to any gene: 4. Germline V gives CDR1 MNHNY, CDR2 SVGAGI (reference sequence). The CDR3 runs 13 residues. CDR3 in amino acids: CASSLAGIHEQYF. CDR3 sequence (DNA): TGTGCCAGCAGTCTAGCGGGGATCCACGAGCAGTACTTC.

The CDR3 loop reads CADRGSYEQYF. CDR3 nucleotide sequence: TGTGCCGACAGGGGCTCCTACGAGCAGTACTTC. The genes are TRBV7-7 and TRBJ2-7; 8 nucleotides match TRBD1. The CDR3 spans 11 residues. From germline, CDR1 is SSHAT and CDR2 FNYEAQ (reference sequence). V lost 11 bases and J lost 0; bases outside the gene matches: 0.

CDR3 residues: CAWSLASRGSIDFTDTQYF. CDR3 nucleotide sequence: TGTGCCTGGAGTCTAGCAAGCAGGGGTTCAATCGATTTCACAGATACGCAGTATTTT. This rearrangement joins TRBV30 to TRBJ2-3; TRBD1 is a possible D gene (6 bases). V lost 2 bases and J 2 bases, leaving 26 bases between the germline ends. The CDR3 sequence is 19 residues long. The germline gives CDR1 GTSNPN, CDR2 SVGIG (reference sequence).

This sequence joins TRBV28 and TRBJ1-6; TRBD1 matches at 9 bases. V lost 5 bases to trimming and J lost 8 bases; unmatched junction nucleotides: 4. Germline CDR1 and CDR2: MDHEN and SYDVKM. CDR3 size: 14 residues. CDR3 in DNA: TGTGCCAGCAGTACAACAGGGGGCGATTCACCCCTCCACTTT. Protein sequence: CASSTTGGDSPLHF.

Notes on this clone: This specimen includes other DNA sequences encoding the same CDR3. The CDR3 nucleotides read TGTGCCAGCAGCTTAATAGTTGGAGAGACCCAGTACTTC. Protein product: CASSLIVGETQYF. The J gene is TRBJ2-5, the V gene TRBV7-3, with D unclear. This CDR3 has 13 residues. V was pared by 1 base and J by 4 bases, with 7 bases between. Germline assignment: CDR1 SGHTA and CDR2 FQGTGA.